This record looks at one T cell receptor (beta chain) sequence and its context. The antigen remains unidentified. The CDR3 spans 15 residues. Germline assignment: CDR1 SGDLS and CDR2 YYNGEE. The ends lost 0 bases at V and 3 bases at J; junction bases unmatched: 6. The sample originates from a study of cytomegalovirus exposure and HLA in healthy donors. Study overall: Within the Caucasian-associated ancestry cluster were around 80% of the roughly 400 genotyped donors. Study findings and constraints: DRB1 showed the most TCR associations and HLA-C the fewest in a later analysis, as rates varied by HLA locus. The classifier reportedly diagnosed cytomegalovirus status with high sensitivity and specificity.

The PCR ran on 60 Vbeta and 13 Jbeta primers. Measured with immunoSEQ multiplex PCR; TCRdb has only the in-frame clones, and not every one. The sample shows around 97,000 clones, around 79% of them seen only once. Unrecorded immune exposure was likely among donors, who were nominally healthy when sampled. Sequencing was performed on PBMCs. This chain joins TRBV9 and TRBJ2-7; 7 bases are a match to TRBD1. This sequence was found in a man aged 45-65 years in good health and CMV-seropositive. CDR3 nucleotides: TGTGCCAGCAGCGTAGACCCGGGACAGTACTACGAGCAGTACTTC. It translates to CASSVDPGQYYEQYF. Full variable domain (rest looked up from reference TRBV9 and TRBJ2-7): DSGVTQTPKHLITATGQRVTLRCSPRSGDLSVYWYQQSLDQGLQFLIQYYNGEERAKGNILERFSAQQFPDLHSELNLSSLELGDSALYFCASSVDPGQYYEQYFGPGTRLTVT.